This T cell receptor beta chain was found in a study of blood T cell repertoires in COVID-19. Study summary: Donors in the United States, Italy and Spain gave samples during acute or convalescent COVID-19. T cells, B-cell-depleted T cells, or PBMCs supplied cDNA or gDNA.

Methods used by the authors: From reference gene primer amplification, estimates of nucleated cell counts were derived. Libraries were prepared by immunoSEQ multiplex PCR; TCRdb keeps only in-frame clonotypes and omits some of them. V, J and clone size are taken as reported in that table, and D and trimming were inferred from the DNA itself. The data contain 75,000 to 90,000 clones, 80% of them seen just once; the ten biggest clones take up approximately 4.6%. This clonotype originated in a woman aged 70-85 years with acute or convalescent COVID-19. Source material: peripheral blood.

The CDR3 here is CASSGEISGANVLTF. The CDR3 DNA reads TGTGCCAGCTCAGGGGAGATCTCTGGGGCCAACGTCCTGACTTTC. The chain combines TRBV18 with TRBJ2-6; possibly TRBD2 for D (5 bases). Looked up from germline, CDR1 is KGHSH and CDR2 is LQKENI. The CDR3 has 15 residues. V was clipped by 5 bases and J by 0 bases, with 8 bases between them.